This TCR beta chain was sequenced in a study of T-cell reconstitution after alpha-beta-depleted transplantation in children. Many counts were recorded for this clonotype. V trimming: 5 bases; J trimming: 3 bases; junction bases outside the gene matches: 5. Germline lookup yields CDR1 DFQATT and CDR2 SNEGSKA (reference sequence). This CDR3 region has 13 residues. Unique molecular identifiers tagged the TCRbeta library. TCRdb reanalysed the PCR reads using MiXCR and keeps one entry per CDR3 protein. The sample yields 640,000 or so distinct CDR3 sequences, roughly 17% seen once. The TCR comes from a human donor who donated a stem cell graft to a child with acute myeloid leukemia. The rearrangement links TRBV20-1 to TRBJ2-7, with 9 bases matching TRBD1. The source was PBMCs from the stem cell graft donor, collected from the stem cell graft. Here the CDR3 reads CSAPGTGHYEQYV. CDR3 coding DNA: TGCAGTGCTCCCGGGACAGGGCACTACGAGCAGTACGTC.